The 22 T cell receptor beta chains below all came from one sample that was sequenced in a study of blood T cells in healthy people across ages. A second PCR of 7 to 11 cycles used a sample-barcoded 5' primer and a J-beta primer mix. TCRdb passed the 5' RACE reads through MiXCR, listing each CDR3 protein once. The sample holds 800,000 to 950,000 distinct CDR3 sequences, 36% seen once. Input material: blood. All receptors come from a man aged 18-30 years in good health.

The chain couples TRBV7-9 to TRBJ1-1, with D perhaps matching TRBD1 (5 bases). Germline lookup yields CDR1 SEHNR and CDR2 FQNEAQ (reference sequence). CDR3 length equals 12 residues. The CDR3 region is CVGGDVIAEAFF. As DNA, the CDR3 is TGTGTCGGAGGGGATGTCATCGCTGAAGCTTTCTTT.

This clonotype was detected ten times or more. The V call is TRBV29-1, the J call TRBJ2-7; D not certain. V dropped 4 bases and J dropped 2 bases, with 12 bases sitting between them. CDR3 length: 13 amino acids. Germline CDR1 and CDR2: SQVTM and ANQGSEA. The CDR3 coding sequence is TGCAGCGTTGTTATAGTCAGTCCCTACGAGCAGTACTTC. Translating it yields CSVVIVSPYEQYF.

There are a few counts of this clonotype. The rearrangement joins TRBV12-3 or TRBV12-4 to TRBJ2-7; D not resolved. This CDR3 region has 12 residues. Trimming removed 4 bases at V and 3 bases at J, with 7 bases between. The CDR3: CASSSVHYEQYF. CDR3 nucleotide sequence: TGTGCCAGCAGTTCGGTTCACTACGAGCAGTACTTC.

This clonotype was seen once. Since the CDR3 does not end with the conserved phenylalanine or tryptophan, this likely comes from a read error. V gene TRBV5-6 combines with J gene TRBJ2-7; D call uncertain. Germline assignment: CDR1 SGHDT and CDR2 YYEEEE. Trimming stripped 1 base from V and 0 bases from J, with 14 bases between. There are 16 residues in the CDR3. The CDR3 DNA is TGTGCCAGCAGCTTGAAGGGTCTTATTAGCTCCTACGAGCAGTACCTC. This gives the protein CASSLKGLISSYEQYL.

There are a few counts of this clonotype. V usage is TRBV5-5 and J usage is TRBJ1-5, with no clear D. The CDR3 has 13 amino acids. Per the germline V gene, CDR1 is SGHKS and CDR2 is YYEKEE (reference sequence). Trimming cost V 0 bases and J 3 bases, with 4 bases left between them. The CDR3 DNA reads TGTGCCAGCAGCTTGGTCCTCAATCAGCCCCAGCATTTT. Translated, it gives CASSLVLNQPQHF.

This clonotype was seen many times. The chain is built from TRBV7-3 and TRBJ2-3; unclear D gene. This CDR3 spans 12 amino acids. From germline, CDR1 is SGHTA and CDR2 FQGTGA. Trimming took off 0 bases at V and 6 bases at J, with 4 bases between the two ends. DNA for the CDR3: TGTGCCAGCAGCTTAACGGGTGATACGCAGTATTTT. Protein sequence: CASSLTGDTQYF. Looking up the rest from reference TRBV7-3 and TRBJ2-3 gives the full variable domain: GAGVSQTPSNKVTEKGKYVELRCDPISGHTALYWYRQSLGQGPEFLIYFQGTGAADDSGLPNDRFFAVRPEGSVSTLKIQRTERGDSAVYLCASSLTGDTQYFGPGTRLTVL.

Regarding this clonotype: A junction end diverges from the germline sequence, so it may reflect a read error. The J gene is TRBJ2-5, the V gene TRBV29-1; no firm D call. This CDR3 comprises 13 residues. Germline V gene lookup returns CDR1 SQVTM and CDR2 ANQGSEA. The CDR3 protein is CSVGASNQETQYF. The CDR3 bases are TGCAGCGTTGGGGCCAGCAACCAAGAGACACAGTACTTC.

The V call is TRBV6-7, the J call TRBJ1-5; possible D gene TRBD1, 5 bases. TRBV6-7 is flagged as an ORF with uncertain function. V was trimmed by 5 bases and J by 6 bases, leaving 14 bases between them. The CDR3 length is 14 residues. CDR3 in amino acids: CASSGTGSSQPQHF. The CDR3 DNA reads TGTGCCAGCAGTGGGACCGGGAGTAGTCAGCCCCAGCATTTT.

This clonotype appeared many times. The chain employs TRBV30 and TRBJ2-7; 10 bases are shared with TRBD2. CDR3 size: 12 residues. In germline, CDR1 is GTSNPN, CDR2 SVGIG (reference sequence). Trimming cost V 5 bases and J 5 bases; bases outside gene matches: 3. CDR3 protein: CAWGLAVNEQYF. CDR3 coding DNA: TGTGCCTGGGGACTAGCGGTCAACGAGCAGTACTTC. Using reference TRBV30 and TRBJ2-7 for the parts outside the CDR3, the full variable domain is SQTIHQWPATLVQPVGSPLSLECTVEGTSNPNLYWYRQAAGRGLQLLFYSVGIGQISSEVPQNLSASRPQDRQFILSSKKLLLSDSGFYLCAWGLAVNEQYFGPGTRLTVT.

Notes on this clonotype: One base away lies a much larger clone, so this may be a sequencing read error. The chain carries TRBV7-9 and TRBJ2-5; no clear D gene. Trimming removed 2 bases from V and 0 bases from J, with 16 bases in between. The CDR3 has 17 residues. Per the germline V gene, CDR1 is SEHNR and CDR2 is FQNEAQ (reference sequence). The CDR3 region is CASSLIGPNQYQETQYF. The CDR3 coding sequence is TGTGCCAGCAGCTTAATTGGACCCAACCAGTACCAAGAGACCCAGTACTTC.

This clonotype was picked up many times. V gene TRBV11-1 combines with J gene TRBJ2-3; D tentatively reads TRBD1 or TRBD2 (5 bases each). The ends were cut back, 3 bases at V and 6 bases at J, with 7 bases in the middle. Germline loops: CDR1 SGHAT, CDR2 FQDESV (reference sequence). The CDR3 contains 12 residues. CDR3 protein: CASSFEGDTQYF. CDR3 sequence (DNA): TGTGCCAGCAGCTTTGAGGGGGATACGCAGTATTTT.

The V gene is TRBV6-5, the J gene TRBJ1-1; 7 bases agree with TRBD1. V dropped 5 bases and J dropped 1; count of bases not matched to a gene: 4. The CDR3 is 14 residues long. Germline lookup yields CDR1 MNHEY and CDR2 SVGAGI. CDR3 amino acids: CASSRDRKNTEAFF. For the CDR3, the DNA is TGTGCCAGCAGTCGGGACAGAAAGAACACTGAAGCTTTCTTT.

CDR3 coding DNA: TGCAGCGTTGAGTTGCAGGAGATGAACACTGAAGCTTTCTTT. This codes for CSVELQEMNTEAFF. The chain links TRBV29-1 to TRBJ1-1; D is undetermined. The V end was cut by 3 bases, the J end by 0 bases, with 11 bases between. The CDR3 contains 14 residues. The V gene's germline CDR1 is SQVTM and CDR2 ANQGSEA.

As regards this clonotype: A junction boundary mismatches the germline segment, possibly from a read error. This chain links TRBV24-1 with TRBJ2-2, with 7 bases aligning to TRBD1. This CDR3 spans 15 amino acids. The germline CDR1 and CDR2 sequences are KGHDR and SFDVKD. DNA for the CDR3: TGTCCCACCAGTGATGACAGGGTTGGGACCGGGGAGCTGTTTTTT. This encodes CPTSDDRVGTGELFF.

The rearrangement uses TRBV4-2 and TRBJ2-5; TRBD1 agrees at 9 bases. The CDR3 is 16 amino acids. Per the germline V gene, CDR1 is LGHNA and CDR2 is YNFKEQ. V gave up 5 bases and J gave up 1 base; unmatched junction bases: 8. CDR3 nucleotide sequence: TGTGCCAGCAGCGGGGGACAGGGAAGCGTCCAAGAGACCCAGTACTTC. It translates to CASSGGQGSVQETQYF.

This clonotype was found a few times. The chain carries TRBV20-1 and TRBJ2-7, with TRBD2 matching 8 bases. This CDR3 is built from 14 residues. Germline lookup yields CDR1 DFQATT and CDR2 SNEGSKA (reference sequence). After removal of 2 bases from V and 3 bases from J, the junction contained 6 bases not matched to a gene. CDR3 region: CSARPGTRVYEQYF. As DNA, the CDR3 is TGCAGTGCTAGACCCGGGACTAGGGTCTACGAGCAGTACTTC.

Of note for this clonotype: It may be a read error: a sequence one base away is much more abundant. The CDR3 reads CAGSYDRDTGNEQFF. In DNA form, the CDR3 reads TGTGCCGGCAGTTACGACAGGGATACGGGCAATGAGCAGTTCTTC. The chain carries TRBV12-3 or TRBV12-4 and TRBJ2-1; 7 bases align to TRBD1. This CDR3 is 15 amino acids long.

Remarks on this clonotype: It may be a read error: a sequence one base away is much more abundant. This is likely a read error, given that the CDR3 carries no conserved phenylalanine or tryptophan at its end. The rearrangement uses TRBV2 and TRBJ2-5; 7 bases line up with TRBD1. The J call is uncertain, as TRBJ2-7 better fits the DNA end. CDR3 length: 16 residues. Germline V gives CDR1 SNHLY, CDR2 FYNNEI. CDR3 residues: CASMGNGQVVSYEQYS. CDR3 nucleotides: TGTGCCAGCATGGGTAACGGACAGGTTGTCTCCTACGAGCAGTACTCC.

The V gene is TRBV28, the J gene TRBJ2-5, with D possibly being TRBD1 (5 bases). Germline CDR1 is MDHEN and CDR2 is SYDVKM. This CDR3 comprises 14 residues. V lost 2 bases and J lost 4, with 11 bases in between. The CDR3 DNA is TGTGCCAGCAGTTTACCCCAGGGCGCAGAGACCCAGTACTTC. Amino acid sequence: CASSLPQGAETQYF. The full variable domain, its missing parts supplied by reference TRBV28 and TRBJ2-5, is DVKVTQSSRYLVKRTGEKVFLECVQDMDHENMFWYRQDPGLGLRLIYFSYDVKMKEKGDIPEGYSVSREKKERFSLILESASTNQTSMYLCASSLPQGAETQYFGPGTRLLVL.

A few counts support this clonotype. The chain combines TRBV12-3 or TRBV12-4 with TRBJ2-1, with unresolved D. V was shortened by 5 bases and J by 6 bases, with 11 bases between the two germline ends. This CDR3 spans 13 amino acids. CDR3 residues: CASSTGFGNEQFF. The CDR3 nucleotides read TGTGCCAGCAGTACCGGGTTTGGCAATGAGCAGTTCTTC.

This chain connects TRBV20-1 to TRBJ1-1; D remains ambiguous. The CDR3 contains 13 residues. Germline V gene data show CDR1 as DFQATT and CDR2 as SNEGSKA (reference sequence). V lost 2 bases and J 0 bases, leaving 7 bases between the germline ends. The chain's CDR3 is CSARPSVNTEAFF. DNA of the CDR3: TGCAGTGCTAGACCATCCGTGAACACTGAAGCTTTCTTT.

This clonotype was seen only once. The chain joins TRBV6-1 to TRBJ2-7; 10 nucleotides align to TRBD2. The end of the DNA is better explained by TRBJ2-5, so the J call may be wrong. Germline values: CDR1 MNHNS, CDR2 SASEGT. The CDR3 is 17 amino acids. CDR3 sequence (DNA): TGTGCCAGCAGTGGGTCAGGACCAGCGGGGGGGATGGAGACCCAGTACTTC. Its protein is CASSGSGPAGGMETQYF.